This T cell receptor (beta chain) was recorded in a study of OX40 agonist ivuxolimab in advanced cancers. Concerning this clone: Antigen: not known.

Profiled with immunoSEQ multiplex PCR; TCRdb holds only in-frame clones, not every one. The data hold tens of thousands of clones, with around 87% observed a single time. Trimming removed 5 bases from V and 2 bases from J; junction bases left unmatched: 3. The CDR3 consists of 13 residues. Germline CDR1 is KGHSH and CDR2 is LQKENI. Study outcomes and limitations: Clonal expansion by week 6 occurred in CD4+ and CD8+ blood T cells (at 0.1 to 3.0 mg/kg). Expanded clones were, on average, more numerous among CD8+ T cells than CD4+.

The rearrangement links TRBV18 to TRBJ2-7; 7 nucleotides align to TRBD2. This receptor was identified in an adult with an advanced solid tumor such as melanoma, head and neck, liver or kidney cancer. The sequenced sample was CD4+ or CD8+ T cells sorted from blood, obtained in a trial of the OX40 agonist ivuxolimab. CDR3 sequence reads: CASSGGGAYEQYF. In nucleotides, the CDR3 is TGTGCCAGCTCAGGGGGGGGAGCCTACGAGCAGTACTTC.